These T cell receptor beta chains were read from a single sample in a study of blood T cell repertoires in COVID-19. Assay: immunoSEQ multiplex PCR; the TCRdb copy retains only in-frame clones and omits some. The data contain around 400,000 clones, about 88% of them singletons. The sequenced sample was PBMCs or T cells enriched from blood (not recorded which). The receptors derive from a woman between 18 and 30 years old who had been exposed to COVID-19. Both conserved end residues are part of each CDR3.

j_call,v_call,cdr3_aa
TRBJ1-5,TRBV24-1,CATSAWARSKFGNQPQHF
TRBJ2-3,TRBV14,CASSQDQGTGPTQYF
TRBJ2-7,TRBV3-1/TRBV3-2,CASSQVGGRKQYF
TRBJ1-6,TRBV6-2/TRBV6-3,CASSHRSETPLHF
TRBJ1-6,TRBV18,CASSPPQTGNNSPLHF
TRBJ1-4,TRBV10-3,CAISPSGTGYEKLFF
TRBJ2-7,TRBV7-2,CASSLYGYEQYF
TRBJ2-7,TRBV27,CASSSRLAGRYEQYF
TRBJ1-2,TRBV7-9,CASRDPGQGSIGYTF
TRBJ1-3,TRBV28,CASSSPPGAGNTIYF
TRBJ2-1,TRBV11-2,CASTIGPGGHNEQFF
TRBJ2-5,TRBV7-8,CAGEFPSAETQYF
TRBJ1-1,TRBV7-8,CASSQDRVRAFF
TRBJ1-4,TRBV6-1,CASSEAWGGLFF
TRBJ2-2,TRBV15,CATSPSTGELFF
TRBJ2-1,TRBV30,CAWSRGLSYEQFF
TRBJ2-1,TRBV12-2,CASRLGRGGYNEQFF
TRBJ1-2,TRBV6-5,CASTRGLGDGYTF
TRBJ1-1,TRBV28,CASTMNTEAFF
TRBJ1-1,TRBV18,CASSPQGLNTEAFF
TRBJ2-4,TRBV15,CATSGEGGSKNIQYF
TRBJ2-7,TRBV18,CASSRPGQGTYEQYF
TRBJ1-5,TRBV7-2,CASSGRQGALNQPQHF
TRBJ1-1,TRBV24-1,CATRPSTGQNTEAFF
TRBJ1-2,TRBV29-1,CSVVRTGIEGYTF
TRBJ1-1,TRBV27,CASSPISSNTEAFF
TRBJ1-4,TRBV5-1,CASSLGGPNEKLFF
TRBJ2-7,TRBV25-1,CASRTSGSHEQYF
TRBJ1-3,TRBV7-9,CASSLAGQGASGNTIYF
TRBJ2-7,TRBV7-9,CASSPPGGDIPYEQYF
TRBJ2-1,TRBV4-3,CASSPHYYGEQFF
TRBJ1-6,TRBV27,CASSLSYYNSPLHF
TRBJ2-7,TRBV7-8,CASSPTYEQYF
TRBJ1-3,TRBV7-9,CASSKKQGAVENTIYF
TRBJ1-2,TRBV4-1,CASSQGGAGQGIGYTF
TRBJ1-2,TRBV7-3,CASSYGTRGDGYTF
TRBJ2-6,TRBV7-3,CASSPGPPGSGANVLTF
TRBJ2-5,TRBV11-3,CASSLGAGSQETQYF
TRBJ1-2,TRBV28,CASSFRGLFYGYTF
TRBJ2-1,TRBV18,CASSPPAGRQFF
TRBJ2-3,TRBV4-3,CASRERGGTDTQYF
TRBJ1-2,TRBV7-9,CASSARGINYGYTF
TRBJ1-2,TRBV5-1,CASSWGDGETYGYTF
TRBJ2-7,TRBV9,CASSARGSEQYF
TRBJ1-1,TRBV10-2,CASSEFQGARTEAFF
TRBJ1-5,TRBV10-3,CAIGAYSNQPQHF
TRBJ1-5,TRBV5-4,CASSLDPAANQPQHF